Listed here are 13 T cell receptor beta chains from one sample, sequenced in a study of T-cell reconstitution after alpha-beta-depleted transplantation in children. Preparing the TCRbeta library involved the use of unique molecular identifiers. TCRdb recomputed calls from the PCR reads with MiXCR, one row per CDR3 protein. The sample lists some 500,000 distinct CDR3 sequences, 15% to 20% occurring once. The sample here was PBMCs from the stem cell graft donor, taken from the stem cell graft. These receptors came from a human donor who donated a stem cell graft to a child with acute lymphoblastic leukemia.

V usage is TRBV9 and J usage is TRBJ2-3; possible D gene TRBD2, 5 bases. CDR1 and CDR2 (germline): SGDLS, YYNGEE. This CDR3 is 16 amino acids long. Trimming shortened V by 0 bases and J by 3 bases, and 14 bases separated the two germline ends. The CDR3 spells CASSVEAASGTDTQYF. For the CDR3, the DNA is TGTGCCAGCAGCGTAGAAGCGGCGAGTGGGACAGATACGCAGTATTTT.

This clonotype showed up just a few times. At one end the junction does not follow the germline gene, possibly because of a read error. The V and J genes are TRBV7-9 and TRBJ2-1; the D is unclear. Germline V gene sequence: CDR1 SEHNR, CDR2 FQNEAQ (reference sequence). The CDR3 has 14 residues. The CDR3 here is CASSALTLYDEQFF. In DNA, the CDR3 is TGTGCCAGCAGCGCATTGACTCTCTACGATGAGCAGTTCTTC.

This clonotype came up a few times. The chain uses TRBV11-2 and TRBJ2-1; D unclear. This CDR3 contains 15 residues. Trimming took off 2 bases at V and 5 bases at J, with 13 bases between the two ends. Germline values: CDR1 SGHAT, CDR2 FQNNGV. The CDR3 loop reads CASSLFHGPDNEQFF. CDR3 DNA sequence: TGTGCCAGCAGCTTATTCCACGGACCGGACAATGAGCAGTTCTTC.

The CDR3, as DNA: TGTGCCAGCAAGAAAGGGACAGGGGATATCGAGCAGTACTTC. Translating gives CASKKGTGDIEQYF. The chain carries TRBV7-9 and TRBJ2-7, with 10 bases matching TRBD1. Per the germline V gene, CDR1 is SEHNR and CDR2 is FQNEAQ (reference sequence). The trim removed 7 bases at V and 6 bases at J, leaving 9 bases unmatched. The CDR3 is 14 amino acids.

J is TRBJ1-4 and V is TRBV18, with D uncertain. V lost 4 bases and J lost 3, with 9 bases in between. The CDR3 runs to 14 residues. Germline V gene sequence: CDR1 KGHSH, CDR2 LQKENI. The CDR3 region has the DNA TGTGCCAGCTCACGACGATCCGCTAATGAAAAACTGTTTTTT. This sequence encodes CASSRRSANEKLFF. The whole variable domain, remainder taken from reference TRBV18 and TRBJ1-4, is NAGVMQNPRHLVRRRGQEARLRCSPMKGHSHVYWYRQLPEEGLKFMVYLQKENIIDESGMPKERFSAEFPKEGPSILRIQQVVRGDSAAYFCASSRRSANEKLFFGSGTQLSVL.

This clonotype was counted only a few times. The V and J genes are TRBV24-1 and TRBJ1-2, with D unresolved. Germline V gives CDR1 KGHDR, CDR2 SFDVKD. Trimming left V 5 bases short and J 2 bases short, with 8 bases between. This CDR3 is built from 13 residues. CDR3 amino acids: CATSGKSNYGYTF. The CDR3 DNA sequence: TGTGCCACCAGTGGTAAATCCAACTATGGCTACACCTTC.

This clonotype has more than one count but fewer than ten. CDR3 sequence reads: CSARVGAGSTEAFF. CDR3 sequence (DNA): TGCAGTGCTAGAGTTGGGGCAGGCAGCACTGAAGCTTTCTTT. The V gene is TRBV20-1, the J gene TRBJ1-1; D is possibly TRBD1 (5 bases). Germline loops: CDR1 DFQATT, CDR2 SNEGSKA (reference sequence). The V end lost 1 base, the J end lost 4 bases, and 13 bases lay between the germline ends. This CDR3 contains 14 residues.

The gene calls are TRBV27 and TRBJ2-6; D remains ambiguous. Germline lookup yields CDR1 MNHEY and CDR2 SMNVEV (reference sequence). The length of the CDR3 is 15 residues. V was pared by 2 bases and J by 1 base, with 6 bases between. This chain's CDR3 is CASSLVESGANVLTF. The CDR3 DNA reads as TGTGCCAGCAGTTTAGTAGAGTCTGGGGCCAACGTCCTGACTTTC.

CDR3 in DNA: TGTGCCACCGCTATTCTAGGGGGGGAGAGCTACGAGCAGTACTTC. It yields the protein CATAILGGESYEQYF. The rearrangement joins TRBV15 to TRBJ2-7; TRBD2 might be the D (7 bases). The CDR3 totals 15 residues. Germline V gene data show CDR1 as LNHNV and CDR2 as YYDKDF (reference sequence). V was clipped by 8 bases and J by 3 bases, with 20 bases between them. Variable domain in full (rest from reference TRBV15 and TRBJ2-7): DAMVIQNPRYQVTQFGKPVTLSCSQTLNHNVMYWYQQKSSQAPKLLFHYYDKDFNNEADTPDNFQSRRPNTSFCFLDIRSPGLGDTAMYLCATAILGGESYEQYFGPGTRLTVT.

The chain couples TRBV5-1 to TRBJ2-3; D gene ambiguous. V was pared by 1 base and J by 4 bases, with 7 bases between. This CDR3 has 13 amino acids. Germline V CDR1 and CDR2: SGHRS, YFSETQ. The CDR3 protein is CASSLRQADTQYF. As DNA, the CDR3 is TGCGCCAGCAGCTTGAGACAAGCAGATACGCAGTATTTT.

This clonotype was observed at least ten times. The DNA for the CDR3 is TGTGCCAGCAGTTTATTAGGGGGCAGCACTGAAGCTTTCTTT. Translating it yields CASSLLGGSTEAFF. V is TRBV12-3 or TRBV12-4 and J is TRBJ1-1; 7 bases are a match to TRBD1. This CDR3 spans 14 amino acids. J was trimmed by 4 bases and V by 2 bases; bases with no gene match: 4.

This clonotype was seen only a few times. The chain has TRBV5-1 and TRBJ1-2, with TRBD1 identical over 7 bases. V was clipped by 4 bases and J by 2 bases; unmatched bases: 11. This CDR3 has 16 amino acids. CDR1 and CDR2 from the germline V gene are SGHRS and YFSETQ. In DNA, the CDR3 is TGCGCCAGCAGCCCCGGGACAGTAGGGGGAAACTATGGCTACACCTTC. It is translated as CASSPGTVGGNYGYTF.

This clonotype has a handful of counts. The chain carries TRBV15 and TRBJ1-3, with 10 bases matching TRBD1. V gave up 3 bases and J gave up 1 base; unmatched junction bases: 0. Germline V lookup: CDR1 LNHNV, CDR2 YYDKDF (reference sequence). This CDR3 spans 15 amino acids. The CDR3 coding sequence is TGTGCCACCAGCAGGGACAGGGGGTCTGGAAACACCATATATTTT. It translates to CATSRDRGSGNTIYF.